The clone carrying this TCR beta chain has at least ten counts. Antigen unknown. TCRdb called the 5' RACE reads again in MiXCR, with one record for every CDR3 protein. The sample records about 510,000 distinct CDR3 sequences, about 5% being singletons. The sample comes from a study of CD8 T cells in ankylosing spondylitis. General study results and limits: A TCR beta motif of fewer than ten highly homologous variants seemed to mark ankylosing spondylitis blood. Peripheral blood held disease-linked clones only at relatively low frequency, and these were CD8+. According to the report, clones linked to the disease were significantly enriched in matched synovial fluid samples taken from ankylosing spondylitis patients.

The source material was blood, either unsorted or a sorted T cell fraction (not recorded which). This TCR was sampled from a male donor with ankylosing spondylitis.

The CDR3 spells CASSFEPRGETQYF. CDR3 DNA: TGTGCCAGCAGCTTTGAGCCTCGGGGGGAGACCCAGTACTTC. The J gene is TRBJ2-5, the V gene TRBV5-5; possibly TRBD2 for D (6 bases). Germline V gives CDR1 SGHKS, CDR2 YYEKEE (reference sequence). Trimming stripped 2 bases from V and 5 bases from J, with 13 bases between. This CDR3 contains 14 residues.